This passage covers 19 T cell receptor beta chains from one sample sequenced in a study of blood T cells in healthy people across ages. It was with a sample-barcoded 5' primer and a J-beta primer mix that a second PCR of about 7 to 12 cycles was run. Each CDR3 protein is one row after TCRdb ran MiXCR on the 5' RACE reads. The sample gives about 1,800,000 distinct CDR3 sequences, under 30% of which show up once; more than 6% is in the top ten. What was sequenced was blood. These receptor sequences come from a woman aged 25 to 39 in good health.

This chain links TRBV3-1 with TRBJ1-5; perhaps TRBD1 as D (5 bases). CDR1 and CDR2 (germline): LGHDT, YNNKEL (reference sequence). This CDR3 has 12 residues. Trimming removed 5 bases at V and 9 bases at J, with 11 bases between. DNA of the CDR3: TGTGCCAGCAGCGCAGGGAGGGGGCCCCAGCATTTT. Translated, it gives CASSAGRGPQHF.

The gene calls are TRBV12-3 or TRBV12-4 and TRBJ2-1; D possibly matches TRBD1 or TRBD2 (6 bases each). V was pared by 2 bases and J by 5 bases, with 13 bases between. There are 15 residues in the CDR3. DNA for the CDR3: TGTGCCAGCAGTTTAATCGCAGGGGAGGACAATGAGCAGTTCTTC. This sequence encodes CASSLIAGEDNEQFF.

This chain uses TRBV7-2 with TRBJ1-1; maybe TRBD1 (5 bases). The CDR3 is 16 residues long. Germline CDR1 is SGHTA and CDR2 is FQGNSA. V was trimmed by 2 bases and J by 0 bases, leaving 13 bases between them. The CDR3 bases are TGTGCCAGCAGCTTAACTTCACAGGTTCTGAACACTGAAGCTTTCTTT. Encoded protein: CASSLTSQVLNTEAFF.

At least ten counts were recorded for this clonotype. This chain's CDR3 is CSGTSGYNEQFF. The CDR3 DNA reads as TGCAGTGGGACTAGCGGATACAATGAGCAGTTCTTC. The V and J genes are TRBV20-1 and TRBJ2-1; TRBD2 matches 10 bases. The CDR3 is 12 amino acids. Germline loops: CDR1 DFQATT, CDR2 SNEGSKA (reference sequence). V gave up 7 bases and J gave up 4 bases; unmatched junction bases: 1.

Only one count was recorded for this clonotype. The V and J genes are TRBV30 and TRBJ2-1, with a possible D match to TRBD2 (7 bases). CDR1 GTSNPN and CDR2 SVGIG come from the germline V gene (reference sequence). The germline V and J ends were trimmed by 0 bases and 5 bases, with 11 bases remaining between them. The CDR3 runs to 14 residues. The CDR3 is CAWSVAGADNEQFF. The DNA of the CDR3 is TGTGCCTGGAGTGTCGCGGGGGCCGACAATGAGCAGTTCTTC.

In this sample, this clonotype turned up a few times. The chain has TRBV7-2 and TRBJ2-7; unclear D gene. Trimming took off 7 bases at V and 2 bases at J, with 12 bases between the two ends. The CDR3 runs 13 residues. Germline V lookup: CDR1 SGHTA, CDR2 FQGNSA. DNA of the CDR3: TGTGCCAGCACCCATCGCATAACCTACGAGCAGTACTTC. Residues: CASTHRITYEQYF.

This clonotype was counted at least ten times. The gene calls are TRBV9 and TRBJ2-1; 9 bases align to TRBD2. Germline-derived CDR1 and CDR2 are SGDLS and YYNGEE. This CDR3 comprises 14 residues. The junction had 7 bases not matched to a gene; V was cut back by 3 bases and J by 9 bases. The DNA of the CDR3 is TGTGCCAGCAGCGCTAGCGGGAACTCCGGTGAGCAGTTCTTC. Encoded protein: CASSASGNSGEQFF. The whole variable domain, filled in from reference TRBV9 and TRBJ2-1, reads DSGVTQTPKHLITATGQRVTLRCSPRSGDLSVYWYQQSLDQGLQFLIQYYNGEERAKGNILERFSAQQFPDLHSELNLSSLELGDSALYFCASSASGNSGEQFFGPGTRLTVL.

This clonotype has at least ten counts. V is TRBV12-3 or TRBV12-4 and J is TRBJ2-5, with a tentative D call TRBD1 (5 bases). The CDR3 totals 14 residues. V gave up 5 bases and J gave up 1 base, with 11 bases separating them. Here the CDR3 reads CASSPTVLQETQYF. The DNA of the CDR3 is TGTGCCAGCAGTCCGACAGTCCTCCAAGAGACCCAGTACTTC.

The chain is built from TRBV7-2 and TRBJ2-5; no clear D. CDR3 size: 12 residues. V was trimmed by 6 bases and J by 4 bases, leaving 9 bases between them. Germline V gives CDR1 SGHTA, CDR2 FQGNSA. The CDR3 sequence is CASSYPIETQYF. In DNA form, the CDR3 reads TGTGCCAGCAGTTACCCAATAGAGACCCAGTACTTC.

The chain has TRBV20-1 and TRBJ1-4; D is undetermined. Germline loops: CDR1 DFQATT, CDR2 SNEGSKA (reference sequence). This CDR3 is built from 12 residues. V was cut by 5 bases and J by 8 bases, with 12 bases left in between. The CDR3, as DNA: TGCAGTGCTGGGCTCGGGCGCGAAAAACTGTTTTTT. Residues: CSAGLGREKLFF.

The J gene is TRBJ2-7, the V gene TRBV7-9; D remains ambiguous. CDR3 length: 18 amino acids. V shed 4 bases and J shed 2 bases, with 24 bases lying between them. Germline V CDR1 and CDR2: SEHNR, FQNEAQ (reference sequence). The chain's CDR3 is CASSSKPGFKDKAYEQYF. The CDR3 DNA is TGTGCCAGCAGCTCGAAACCTGGGTTCAAAGACAAAGCCTACGAGCAGTACTTC.

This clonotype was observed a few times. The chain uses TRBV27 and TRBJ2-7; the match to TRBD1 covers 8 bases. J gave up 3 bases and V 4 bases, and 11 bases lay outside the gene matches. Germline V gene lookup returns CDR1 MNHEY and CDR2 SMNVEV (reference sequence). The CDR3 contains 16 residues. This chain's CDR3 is CASSSRAGRGHYEQYF. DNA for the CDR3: TGTGCCAGCAGTTCGCGGGCGGGCAGGGGGCACTACGAGCAGTACTTC.

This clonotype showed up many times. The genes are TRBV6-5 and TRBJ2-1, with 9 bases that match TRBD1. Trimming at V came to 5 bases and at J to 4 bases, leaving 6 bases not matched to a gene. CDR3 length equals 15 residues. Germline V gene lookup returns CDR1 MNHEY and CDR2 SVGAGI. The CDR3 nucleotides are TGTGCCAGCAGTCTCACAGGGGGCGTTTACAATGAGCAGTTCTTC. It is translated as CASSLTGGVYNEQFF.

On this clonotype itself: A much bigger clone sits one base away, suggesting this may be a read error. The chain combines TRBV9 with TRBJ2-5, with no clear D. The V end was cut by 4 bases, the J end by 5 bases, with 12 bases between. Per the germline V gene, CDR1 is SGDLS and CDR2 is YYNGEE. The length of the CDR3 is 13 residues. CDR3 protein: CASSTDLRETQYF. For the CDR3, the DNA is TGTGCCAGCAGCACCGACCTGAGGGAGACCCAGTACTTC.

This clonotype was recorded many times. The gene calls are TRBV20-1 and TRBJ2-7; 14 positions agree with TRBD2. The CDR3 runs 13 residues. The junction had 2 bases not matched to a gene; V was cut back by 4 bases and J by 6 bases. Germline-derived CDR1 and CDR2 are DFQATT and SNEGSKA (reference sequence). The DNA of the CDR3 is TGCAGTGCTACCGGACTAGCGGGAGGCGAGCAGTACTTC. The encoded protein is CSATGLAGGEQYF.

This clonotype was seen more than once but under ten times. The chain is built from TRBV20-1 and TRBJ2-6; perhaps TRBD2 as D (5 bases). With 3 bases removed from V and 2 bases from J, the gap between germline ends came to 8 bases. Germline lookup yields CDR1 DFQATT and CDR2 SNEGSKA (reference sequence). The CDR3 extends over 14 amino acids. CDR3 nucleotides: TGCAGTGCTAGCCCTAGCACTGGGGCCAACGTCCTGACTTTC. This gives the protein CSASPSTGANVLTF.

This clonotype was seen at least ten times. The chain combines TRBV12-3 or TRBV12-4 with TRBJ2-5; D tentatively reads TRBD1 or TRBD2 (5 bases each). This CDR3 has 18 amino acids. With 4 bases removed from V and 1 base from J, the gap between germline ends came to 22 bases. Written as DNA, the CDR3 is TGTGCCAGCAGTTCCGGGACCCCGAAATCCCCGTTCCAAGAGACCCAGTACTTC. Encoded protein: CASSSGTPKSPFQETQYF.

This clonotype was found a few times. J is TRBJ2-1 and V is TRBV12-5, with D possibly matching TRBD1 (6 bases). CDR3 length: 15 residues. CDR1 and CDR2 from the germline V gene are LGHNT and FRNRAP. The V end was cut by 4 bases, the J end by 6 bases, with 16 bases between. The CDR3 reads CASGSAGDGSNEQFF. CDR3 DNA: TGTGCTAGTGGTTCAGCAGGGGACGGAAGCAATGAGCAGTTCTTC.

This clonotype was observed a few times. CDR3 DNA: TGTGCCAGCTCACCAATCAGCGCCGGGACGGCCGGCGAGCAGTACTTC. The encoded protein is CASSPISAGTAGEQYF. The rearrangement joins TRBV18 to TRBJ2-7, with D possibly called TRBD1 or TRBD2 (5 bases each). The germline V gene encodes CDR1 KGHSH and CDR2 LQKENI. V was clipped by 2 bases and J by 6 bases, with 20 bases between them. CDR3 size: 16 residues.